One and the same sample provided the 24 T cell receptor beta chains below, sequenced in a study of STAT5B mutations in CD4+ large granular lymphocyte leukemia (dated by TCRdb to the early 2020s). The protocol used for the library was the immunoSEQ multiplex PCR assay. The immuneACCESS repertoire file appears here via TCRdb, limited to in-frame rearrangements. These files lack a portion of the clones; in checked studies, under half of the deficit traces to unresolved V genes, and the cause of the others is not known. Counted in this sample were 30,000 to 35,000 clones; 65% to 70% of them appeared once. Jointly, the top ten make up around 2% of the sample. The sequenced material came from CD4+ T cells from blood buffy coats. The origin of the receptors is a human donor in good health.

As for this clone: This specimen includes other DNA sequences encoding the same CDR3. The chain couples TRBV5-1 to TRBJ1-3, with a weak D call TRBD1 (5 bases). Germline V gene data show CDR1 as SGHRS and CDR2 as YFSETQ. The V end was cut by 0 bases, the J end by 1 base, with 8 bases between. CDR3 length: 15 residues. CDR3 DNA sequence: TGCGCCAGCAGCTTGGAGGGGCAGTCTGGAAACACCATATATTTT. Protein: CASSLEGQSGNTIYF.

The chain has TRBV11-3 and TRBJ1-3; 8 bases agree with TRBD1. After removal of 3 bases from V and 4 bases from J, the junction contained 5 bases not matched to a gene. CDR1 is SGHNT, CDR2 YENEEA, per germline. This CDR3 spans 15 amino acids. CDR3 loop: CASSLGGTGGNTIYF. The CDR3 region has the DNA TGTGCCAGCAGCTTGGGTGGGACAGGAGGAAACACCATATATTTT.

The chain uses TRBV11-2 and TRBJ2-5, with a possible D match to TRBD1 (5 bases). The CDR3 totals 14 residues. Germline assignment: CDR1 SGHAT and CDR2 FQNNGV. With 1 base removed from V and 5 bases from J, the gap between germline ends came to 11 bases. The CDR3 DNA reads TGTGCCAGCAGCTTAGTGGCCAGGGCGGAGACCCAGTACTTC. The encoded protein is CASSLVARAETQYF.

The genes are TRBV7-9 and TRBJ2-2; no clear D. CDR1 and CDR2 (germline): SEHNR, FQNEAQ (reference sequence). The CDR3 sequence is 14 residues long. The V end lost 5 bases, the J end lost 2 bases, and 9 bases lay between the germline ends. The CDR3 is CASSDPPNTGELFF. CDR3 sequence (DNA): TGTGCCAGCAGCGATCCCCCCAACACCGGGGAGCTGTTTTTT.

The rearrangement joins TRBV5-6 to TRBJ2-3; TRBD1 matches at 7 bases. The CDR3 extends over 15 amino acids. V shed 4 bases and J 2 bases; nucleotides not matched to a gene: 7. From germline, CDR1 is SGHDT and CDR2 YYEEEE. The DNA of the CDR3 is TGTGCCAGCAGCCGAGGGACAGCGGTCACAGATACGCAGTATTTT. Translation: CASSRGTAVTDTQYF. Full variable domain (remainder filled in from reference TRBV5-6 and TRBJ2-3): DAGVTQSPTHLIKTRGQQVTLRCSPKSGHDTVSWYQQALGQGPQFIFQYYEEEERQRGNFPDRFSGHQFPNYSSELNVNALLLGDSALYLCASSRGTAVTDTQYFGPGTRLTVL.

This clone turned up a few times. This chain uses TRBV19 with TRBJ2-1; D uncertain. The CDR3 contains 13 residues. Trimming took 6 bases from V and 7 from J, leaving 13 bases between them. Germline CDR1 is LNHDA and CDR2 is SQIVND (reference sequence). The CDR3 sequence is CASRTIIGNEQFF. CDR3 bases: TGTGCCAGTAGGACAATTATCGGGAATGAGCAGTTCTTC.

The chain employs TRBV11-2 and TRBJ2-5, with 10 positions matching TRBD2. The CDR3 has 16 amino acids. Germline CDR1 SGHAT, CDR2 FQNNGV. With V trimmed by 1 base and J by 7 bases, 9 bases remained unmatched. CDR3 loop: CASSLGFGTSVATQYF. CDR3 sequence (DNA): TGTGCCAGCAGCTTAGGGTTTGGGACTAGCGTCGCGACCCAGTACTTC.

V gene TRBV25-1 combines with J gene TRBJ1-2; D may be TRBD1 (6 bases). The V end lost 4 bases, the J end lost 2 bases, and 11 bases lay between the germline ends. The CDR3 runs to 14 residues. The germline V gene encodes CDR1 MGHDK and CDR2 SYGVNS. CDR3 sequence reads: CASSAHGQNYGYTF. The CDR3 DNA reads TGTGCCAGCAGTGCCCACGGACAGAACTATGGCTACACCTTC.

This chain joins TRBV19 and TRBJ2-3; 7 positions match TRBD1. The CDR3 consists of 15 residues. Germline V lookup: CDR1 LNHDA, CDR2 SQIVND (reference sequence). The V gene end was trimmed by 3 bases and the J gene end by 0 bases; junction bases not matched to a gene: 3. The CDR3 coding sequence is TGTGCCAGTAGTATGGGGGACAGTAGCACAGATACGCAGTATTTT. Translated: CASSMGDSSTDTQYF.

This clone was observed once. The V gene is TRBV5-8, the J gene TRBJ1-4, with 8 bases fitting TRBD1. Trimming cost V 2 bases and J 3 bases; bases outside gene matches: 3. The CDR3 runs to 15 residues. Germline V gene sequence: CDR1 SGHTS, CDR2 YDEGEE. The CDR3 spells CASSLRQGPNEKLFF. The CDR3, as DNA: TGTGCCAGCAGCTTAAGACAGGGGCCTAATGAAAAACTGTTTTTT.

The rearrangement joins TRBV18 to TRBJ1-1; no firm D call. This CDR3 is built from 19 residues. Trimming removed 3 bases from V and 1 base from J, with 24 bases in between. In germline, CDR1 is KGHSH, CDR2 LQKENI. CDR3 in amino acids: CASSPTPHLQASGNTEAFF. For the CDR3, the DNA is TGTGCCAGCTCACCCACCCCCCACCTCCAGGCCTCAGGGAACACTGAAGCTTTCTTT.

The chain has TRBV29-1 and TRBJ1-3; 7 bases are a match to TRBD1. CDR1 SQVTM and CDR2 ANQGSEA come from the germline V gene. This CDR3 contains 14 residues. Trimming removed 1 base from V and 5 bases from J; junction bases left unmatched: 5. In DNA, the CDR3 is TGCAGCGTTGAAGGGGCAGGGGGGCGAAACACCATATATTTT. It specifies CSVEGAGGRNTIYF.

V and J are TRBV5-6 and TRBJ1-3; 8 nucleotides line up with TRBD1. This CDR3 region has 15 residues. J was trimmed by 0 bases and V by 6 bases; bases with no gene match: 5. Germline V gene lookup returns CDR1 SGHDT and CDR2 YYEEEE. This CDR3 reads CASTRQGSSGNTIYF. Here the CDR3 DNA reads TGTGCCAGCACCCGACAGGGGTCCTCTGGAAACACCATATATTTT.

The CDR3 region has the DNA TGTGCTAGTGGTTTGACTAGCGGGAGCTCCTACGAGCAGTACTTC. Its protein product is CASGLTSGSSYEQYF. J is TRBJ2-7 and V is TRBV12-5; 11 bases map to TRBD2. Germline V gene lookup returns CDR1 LGHNT and CDR2 FRNRAP. The CDR3 runs to 15 residues. J gave up 0 bases and V 2 bases, and 0 bases lay outside the gene matches.

The chain uses TRBV10-3 and TRBJ2-3, with D unresolved. The CDR3 totals 13 residues. CDR1 and CDR2 (germline): ENHRY, SYGVKD. Trimming left V 7 bases short and J 2 bases short, with 10 bases between. The CDR3 DNA follows: TGTGCCATCATGGAAGCCGTCACAGATACGCAGTATTTT. Translation gives CAIMEAVTDTQYF.

This clone was seen only a few times. The gene calls are TRBV11-2 and TRBJ2-2; D gene uncertain. The CDR3 is 14 residues long. CDR1 and CDR2 from the germline V gene are SGHAT and FQNNGV. Trimming cost V 6 bases and J 4 bases, with 12 bases left between them. The CDR3: CASRYAPGTGELFF. The CDR3 DNA reads TGTGCCAGCAGATACGCACCCGGCACCGGGGAGCTGTTTTTT.

This clone appeared a few times. The chain employs TRBV2 and TRBJ2-6, with D unresolved. The V end lost 5 bases, the J end lost 0 bases, and 11 bases lay between the germline ends. The CDR3 is 16 amino acids. Germline values: CDR1 SNHLY, CDR2 FYNNEI. The CDR3 spells CASSKNRLSGANVLTF. In DNA form, the CDR3 reads TGTGCCAGCAGTAAAAACAGACTCTCTGGGGCCAACGTCCTGACTTTC.

The rearrangement joins TRBV19 to TRBJ1-5, with 7 bases that match TRBD1. The CDR3 contains 15 residues. V lost 5 bases and J lost 3; bases outside the gene matches: 7. The germline V gene encodes CDR1 LNHDA and CDR2 SQIVND (reference sequence). The DNA of the CDR3 is TGTGCCAGTAGTGCGACAGGGTTGAACAATCAGCCCCAGCATTTT. Translated, it gives CASSATGLNNQPQHF.

This clone has just one count. The chain couples TRBV10-2 to TRBJ1-4; the D is unclear. The CDR3 totals 13 residues. Germline loops: CDR1 WSHSY, CDR2 SAAADI. Trimming stripped 7 bases from V and 4 bases from J, with 10 bases between. CDR3 in DNA: TGCGCCAGCACAAGGACGGGTAATGAAAAACTGTTTTTT. Protein: CASTRTGNEKLFF.

The CDR3 coding sequence is TGTGCCAGCAGTTTACGGTCCTTCTATGGCTACACCTTC. The encoded protein is CASSLRSFYGYTF. This rearrangement joins TRBV28 to TRBJ1-2; D is uncertain. Trimming took 2 bases from V and 4 from J, leaving 8 bases between them. Germline-derived CDR1 and CDR2 are MDHEN and SYDVKM. This CDR3 comprises 13 residues.

This clone occurred a few times. The rearrangement joins TRBV10-3 to TRBJ1-5; D gene unclear. Germline CDR1 and CDR2: ENHRY and SYGVKD. Trimming took 0 bases from V and 0 from J, leaving 12 bases between them. The CDR3 totals 17 residues. For the CDR3, the DNA is TGTGCCATCAGTGAGTCCCGGCAAGGCCATAGCAATCAGCCCCAGCATTTT. Amino acid sequence: CAISESRQGHSNQPQHF.

V gene TRBV4-3 combines with J gene TRBJ1-3, with no clear D. CDR3 length equals 15 residues. V shed 1 base and J shed 0 bases, with 7 bases lying between them. The germline V gene encodes CDR1 LGHNA and CDR2 YSLEER. The CDR3 protein is CASSQGRLSGNTIYF. The DNA for the CDR3 is TGCGCCAGCAGCCAAGGACGTCTCTCTGGAAACACCATATATTTT.

This rearrangement joins TRBV10-3 to TRBJ1-5, with 10 positions matching TRBD1. Germline V CDR1 and CDR2: ENHRY, SYGVKD. Losses at the gene ends were 4 bases for V and 4 bases for J; bases not matched to a gene: 1. The CDR3 covers 14 residues. The CDR3 nucleotides read TGTGCCATCAGTGGGGACAGGGGAAATCAGCCCCAGCATTTT. This translates into CAISGDRGNQPQHF.

This clone appeared a few times. V usage is TRBV9 and J usage is TRBJ2-2; a weak D match, TRBD2 (6 bases). In germline, CDR1 is SGDLS, CDR2 YYNGEE. V shed 1 base and J shed 4 bases, with 14 bases lying between them. The CDR3 spans 16 residues. The DNA for the CDR3 is TGTGCCAGCAGCGTATCACCGGCCGGGAGCACCGGGGAGCTGTTTTTT. It yields the protein CASSVSPAGSTGELFF.